A single sample gave rise to the 17 T cell receptor beta chains below, sequenced in a study of T-cell memory formation after mild COVID-19. TCRdb ran MiXCR on the 5' RACE reads and lists one entry per CDR3 protein. The data show about 400,000 distinct CDR3 sequences, with 15% to 20% seen just once and 20% to 25% held by the top ten. Material: PBMCs or a T cell subset sorted from them (not recorded which). The receptors were sampled from a man in his late teens or twenties who had mild COVID-19 (a few samples of this study predate the infection). Cell type and time point are not known.

This clonotype has more than one count but fewer than ten. The J gene is TRBJ1-4, the V gene TRBV4-1; D is uncertain. Per the germline V gene, CDR1 is MGHRA and CDR2 is YSYEKL. The CDR3 is 15 amino acids. With 1 base removed from V and 5 bases from J, the gap between germline ends came to 11 bases. CDR3 sequence reads: CASSQVPEGNEKLFF. The CDR3, as DNA: TGCGCCAGCAGCCAAGTTCCCGAGGGAAATGAAAAACTGTTTTTT.

This clonotype was found a few times. The chain recombines TRBV15 with TRBJ2-2, with D possibly matching TRBD2 (5 bases). Germline assignment: CDR1 LNHNV and CDR2 YYDKDF (reference sequence). Trimming shortened V by 3 bases and J by 4 bases, and 15 bases separated the two germline ends. This CDR3 is built from 16 residues. The CDR3 bases are TGTGCCACCAGCAGTCGAGGGCCCCTTAGCACCGGGGAGCTGTTTTTT. Translation: CATSSRGPLSTGELFF.

The CDR3 nucleotides are TGTGCCAGCTCACCTTTCGGGATGGGTCAGCCCCAGCATTTT. Amino acids: CASSPFGMGQPQHF. V is TRBV18 and J is TRBJ1-5; unclear D gene. Germline V gene lookup returns CDR1 KGHSH and CDR2 LQKENI. Deletions cut 3 bases from V and 6 bases from J, with 12 bases between. The CDR3 consists of 14 residues. The full variable domain, its missing parts supplied by reference TRBV18 and TRBJ1-5, is NAGVMQNPRHLVRRRGQEARLRCSPMKGHSHVYWYRQLPEEGLKFMVYLQKENIIDESGMPKERFSAEFPKEGPSILRIQQVVRGDSAAYFCASSPFGMGQPQHFGDGTRLSIL.

This clonotype was observed a handful of times. This chain connects TRBV6-7 to TRBJ2-3; D not certain. TRBV6-7 counts as an open reading frame of uncertain function. The V end was cut by 6 bases, the J end by 7 bases, with 8 bases between. This CDR3 region has 11 residues. The CDR3 DNA reads TGTGCCAGCAGCCAAGCGCATACGCAGTATTTT. Amino acid sequence: CASSQAHTQYF.

The chain combines TRBV24-1 with TRBJ2-3, with 9 positions matching TRBD1. The V segment lost 4 bases and the J segment 0 bases; nucleotides outside the gene matches: 4. Germline CDR1 reads KGHDR; CDR2 reads SFDVKD. This CDR3 spans 16 amino acids. CDR3 DNA: TGTGCCACCAGTGAGCCCGGGACAGGGAGCACAGATACGCAGTATTTT. Translated: CATSEPGTGSTDTQYF.

The chain combines TRBV4-2 with TRBJ1-2; D gene unclear. With 0 bases removed from V and 2 bases from J, the gap between germline ends came to 7 bases. Germline CDR1 is LGHNA and CDR2 is YNFKEQ. CDR3 size: 14 residues. CDR3 nucleotides: TGTGCCAGCAGCCAAGAGGCAGTGAACTATGGCTACACCTTC. Protein product: CASSQEAVNYGYTF.

This chain uses TRBV20-1 with TRBJ2-1; 10 bases are a match to TRBD2. V gave up 6 bases and J gave up 7 bases; unmatched junction bases: 6. CDR3 size: 13 residues. CDR1 and CDR2 (germline): DFQATT, SNEGSKA (reference sequence). CDR3 DNA sequence: TGCAGTGCCCCGGGACTAGCGCGTAATGAGCAGTTCTTC. It translates to CSAPGLARNEQFF.

The chain is built from TRBV29-1 and TRBJ1-4; D gene uncertain. The germline V gene encodes CDR1 SQVTM and CDR2 ANQGSEA. V was shortened by 6 bases and J by 7 bases, with 12 bases between the two germline ends. The CDR3 totals 12 residues. CDR3 sequence: CSVGYMGEKLFF. CDR3 in DNA: TGCAGCGTGGGGTACATGGGTGAAAAACTGTTTTTT.

The chain joins TRBV7-9 to TRBJ2-1; 8 nucleotides match TRBD2. Germline CDR1 reads SEHNR; CDR2 reads FQNEAQ (reference sequence). The J segment lost 2 bases and the V segment lost 5 bases, leaving 8 bases of the junction unmatched. The CDR3 runs to 16 residues. This CDR3 is CASSPPGGATYNEQFF. The CDR3 DNA follows: TGTGCCAGCAGCCCCCCCGGGGGGGCCACCTACAATGAGCAGTTCTTC.

This clonotype has more than one count but fewer than ten. The chain combines TRBV4-1 with TRBJ2-5, with 11 bases fitting TRBD2. Germline trimming cut 0 bases from V and 6 bases from J; bases unmatched to any gene: 6. This CDR3 spans 16 amino acids. Germline assignment: CDR1 MGHRA and CDR2 YSYEKL. The chain's CDR3 is CASSQELAGGPKTQYF. The DNA for the CDR3 is TGCGCCAGCAGCCAAGAATTAGCGGGGGGGCCGAAGACCCAGTACTTC.

The rearrangement uses TRBV6-2 or TRBV6-3 and TRBJ2-2, with D perhaps TRBD2 (5 bases). The CDR3 consists of 15 residues. Trimming took 3 bases from V and 6 from J, leaving 14 bases between them. Per the germline V gene, CDR1 is MNHEY and CDR2 is SVGEGT. CDR3 DNA: TGTGCCAGCAGTTATGGAGGATTGAGGGCCGGGGAGCTGTTTTTT. Translating gives CASSYGGLRAGELFF.

The chain is built from TRBV19 and TRBJ2-6, with a possible D match to TRBD1 (6 bases). Germline lookup yields CDR1 LNHDA and CDR2 SQIVND (reference sequence). The CDR3 covers 16 residues. V was pared by 5 bases and J by 4 bases, with 15 bases between. This CDR3 reads CASSLIQGYGANVLTF. CDR3 sequence (DNA): TGTGCCAGTAGTTTGATACAGGGCTACGGGGCCAACGTCCTGACTTTC.

There are a few counts of this clonotype. The chain joins TRBV29-1 to TRBJ1-2, with D possibly being TRBD1 (5 bases). This CDR3 has 12 residues. V lost 6 bases and J 5 bases, leaving 13 bases between the germline ends. Germline-derived CDR1 and CDR2 are SQVTM and ANQGSEA. The CDR3 DNA is TGCAGCGTCCCACAGGTGGAGTATGGCTACACCTTC. This sequence encodes CSVPQVEYGYTF.

The chain uses TRBV12-3 or TRBV12-4 and TRBJ2-1; D might be TRBD1 (5 bases). The CDR3 contains 12 residues. The V end was cut by 8 bases, the J end by 10 bases, with 15 bases between. The CDR3, as DNA: TGTGCCAGCGGTACCCTAGGGGCCGAGCAGTTCTTC. This sequence encodes CASGTLGAEQFF.

This clonotype has just a few counts. The rearrangement links TRBV7-3 to TRBJ2-5; TRBD2 might be the D (6 bases). CDR1 SGHTA and CDR2 FQGTGA come from the germline V gene. The CDR3 spans 15 residues. V lost 4 bases, J lost 5 bases, and 17 bases lay in between. The CDR3: CASSSAGLFGETQYF. The CDR3 coding sequence is TGTGCCAGCAGCTCCGCCGGACTATTTGGGGAGACCCAGTACTTC.

V gene TRBV6-2 or TRBV6-3 combines with J gene TRBJ1-5, with D perhaps matching TRBD1 (6 bases). The CDR3 sequence is 13 residues long. Trimming left V 5 bases short and J 7 bases short, with 12 bases between. From germline, CDR1 is MNHEY and CDR2 SVGEGT. The CDR3 here is CASSNRVTQPQHF. CDR3 DNA: TGTGCCAGCAGTAACAGGGTGACACAGCCCCAGCATTTT.

This clonotype showed up just a few times. The chain has TRBV18 and TRBJ2-2, with no clear D. This CDR3 spans 14 amino acids. Germline V gene sequence: CDR1 KGHSH, CDR2 LQKENI. V was shortened by 5 bases and J by 4 bases, with 11 bases between the two germline ends. CDR3: CASSTNRATGELFF. The CDR3 DNA is TGTGCCAGCTCAACAAACCGGGCCACCGGGGAGCTGTTTTTT. The full variable domain, completed using reference TRBV18 and TRBJ2-2, is NAGVMQNPRHLVRRRGQEARLRCSPMKGHSHVYWYRQLPEEGLKFMVYLQKENIIDESGMPKERFSAEFPKEGPSILRIQQVVRGDSAAYFCASSTNRATGELFFGEGSRLTVL.